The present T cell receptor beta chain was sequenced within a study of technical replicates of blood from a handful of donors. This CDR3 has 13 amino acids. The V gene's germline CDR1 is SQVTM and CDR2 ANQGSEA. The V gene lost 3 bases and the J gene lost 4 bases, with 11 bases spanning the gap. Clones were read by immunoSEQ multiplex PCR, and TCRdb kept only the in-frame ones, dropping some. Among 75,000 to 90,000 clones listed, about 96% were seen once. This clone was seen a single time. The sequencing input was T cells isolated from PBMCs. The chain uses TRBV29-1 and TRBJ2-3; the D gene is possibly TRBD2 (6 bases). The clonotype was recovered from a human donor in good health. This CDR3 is CSVDRGTADTQYF. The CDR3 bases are TGCAGCGTTGATCGGGGGACCGCAGATACGCAGTATTTT.